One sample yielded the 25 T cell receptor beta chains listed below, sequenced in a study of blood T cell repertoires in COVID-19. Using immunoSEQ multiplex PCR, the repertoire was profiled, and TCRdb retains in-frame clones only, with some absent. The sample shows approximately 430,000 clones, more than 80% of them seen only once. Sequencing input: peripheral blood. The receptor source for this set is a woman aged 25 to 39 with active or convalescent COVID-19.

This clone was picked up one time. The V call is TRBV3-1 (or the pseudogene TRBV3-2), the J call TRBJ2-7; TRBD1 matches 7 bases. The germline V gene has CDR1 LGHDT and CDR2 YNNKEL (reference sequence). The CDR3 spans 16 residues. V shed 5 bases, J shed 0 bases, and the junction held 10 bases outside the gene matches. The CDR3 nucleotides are TGTGCCAGCAGCTATCGGGACAGCGGATACTCCTACGAGCAGTACTTC. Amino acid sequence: CASSYRDSGYSYEQYF.

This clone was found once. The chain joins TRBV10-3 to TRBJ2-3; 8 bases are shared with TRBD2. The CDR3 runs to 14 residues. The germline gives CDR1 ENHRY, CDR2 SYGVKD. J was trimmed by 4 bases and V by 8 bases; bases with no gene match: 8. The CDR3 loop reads CAIRQTSASDTQYF. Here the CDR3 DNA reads TGTGCCATCCGACAGACTAGCGCCTCAGATACGCAGTATTTT.

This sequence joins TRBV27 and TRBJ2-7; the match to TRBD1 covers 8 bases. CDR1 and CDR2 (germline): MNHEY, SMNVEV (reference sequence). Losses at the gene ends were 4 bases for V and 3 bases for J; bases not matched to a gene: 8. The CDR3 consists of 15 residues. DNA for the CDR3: TGTGCCAGCAGTTACGGACAGGGAAGAGGCTACGAGCAGTACTTC. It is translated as CASSYGQGRGYEQYF.

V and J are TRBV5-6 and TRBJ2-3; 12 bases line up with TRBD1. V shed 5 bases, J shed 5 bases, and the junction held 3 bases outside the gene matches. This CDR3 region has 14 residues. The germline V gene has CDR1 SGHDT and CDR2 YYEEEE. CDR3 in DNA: TGTGCCAGCAGGGGACAGGGGGCAGGAGATACGCAGTATTTT. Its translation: CASRGQGAGDTQYF.

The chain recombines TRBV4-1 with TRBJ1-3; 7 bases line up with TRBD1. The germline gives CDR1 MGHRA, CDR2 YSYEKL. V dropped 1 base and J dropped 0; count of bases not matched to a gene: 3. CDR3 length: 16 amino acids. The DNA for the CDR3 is TGCGCCAGCAGCCAAGCCAGGGGGAGCTCTGGAAACACCATATATTTT. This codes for CASSQARGSSGNTIYF.

The CDR3: CASSESKGRKSGNTIYF. The DNA of the CDR3 is TGTGCCAGCAGTGAATCTAAGGGGAGGAAATCTGGAAACACCATATATTTT. The genes are TRBV25-1 and TRBJ1-3, with D maybe TRBD1 (5 bases). The CDR3 is 17 residues long. Germline V gene lookup returns CDR1 MGHDK and CDR2 SYGVNS. Between the trimmed V and J ends, which lost 1 base and 1 base, there was a span of 14 bases.

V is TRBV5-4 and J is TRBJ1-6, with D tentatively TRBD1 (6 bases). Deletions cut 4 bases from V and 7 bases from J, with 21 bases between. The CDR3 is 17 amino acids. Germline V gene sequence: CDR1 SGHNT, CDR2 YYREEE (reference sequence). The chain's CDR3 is CASSTGDIRARNSPLHF. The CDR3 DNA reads TGTGCCAGCAGCACTGGGGACATCCGGGCCAGGAATTCACCCCTCCACTTT.

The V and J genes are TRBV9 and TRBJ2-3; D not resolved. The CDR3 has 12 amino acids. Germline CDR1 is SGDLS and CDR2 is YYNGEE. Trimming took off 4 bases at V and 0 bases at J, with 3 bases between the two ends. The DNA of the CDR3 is TGTGCCAGCAGCCCAAGCACAGATACGCAGTATTTT. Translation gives CASSPSTDTQYF.

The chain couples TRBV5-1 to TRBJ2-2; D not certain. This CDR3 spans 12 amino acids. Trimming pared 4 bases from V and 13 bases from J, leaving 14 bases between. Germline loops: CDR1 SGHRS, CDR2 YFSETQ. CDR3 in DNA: TGCGCCAGCAGCCTGGACGGCCCGGGGCTGTTTTTT. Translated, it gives CASSLDGPGLFF.

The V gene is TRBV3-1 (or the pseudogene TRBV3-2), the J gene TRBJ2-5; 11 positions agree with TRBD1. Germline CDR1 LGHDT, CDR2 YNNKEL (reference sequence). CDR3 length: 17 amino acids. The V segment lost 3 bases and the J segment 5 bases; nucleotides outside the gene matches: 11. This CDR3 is CASSHGMGTGGVETQYF. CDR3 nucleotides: TGTGCCAGCAGCCACGGGATGGGGACAGGGGGTGTGGAGACCCAGTACTTC.

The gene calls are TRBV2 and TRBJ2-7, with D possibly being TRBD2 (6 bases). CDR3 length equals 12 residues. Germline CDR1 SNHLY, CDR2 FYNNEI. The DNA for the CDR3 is TGTGCAACTGCGGGGAAGTCCTACGAGCAGTACTTC. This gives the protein CATAGKSYEQYF.

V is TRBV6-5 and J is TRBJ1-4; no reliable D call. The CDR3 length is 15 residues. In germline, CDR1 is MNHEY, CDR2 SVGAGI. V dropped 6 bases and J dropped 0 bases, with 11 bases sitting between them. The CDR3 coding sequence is TGTGCCAGCAGCCACCGGGAGGCAACTAATGAAAAACTGTTTTTT. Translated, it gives CASSHREATNEKLFF.

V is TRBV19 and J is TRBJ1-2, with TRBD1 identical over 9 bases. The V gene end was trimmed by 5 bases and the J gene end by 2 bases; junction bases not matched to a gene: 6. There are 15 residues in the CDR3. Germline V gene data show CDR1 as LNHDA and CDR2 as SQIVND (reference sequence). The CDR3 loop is CASSAGQGTNYGYTF. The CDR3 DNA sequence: TGTGCCAGTAGTGCCGGACAGGGGACCAACTATGGCTACACCTTC.

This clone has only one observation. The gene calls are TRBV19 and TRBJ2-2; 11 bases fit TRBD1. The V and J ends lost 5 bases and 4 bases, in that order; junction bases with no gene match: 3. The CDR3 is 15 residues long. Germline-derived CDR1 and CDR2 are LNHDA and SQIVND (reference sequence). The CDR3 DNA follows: TGTGCCAGTAGTCCCGGACAGGGGGCCACCGGGGAGCTGTTTTTT. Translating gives CASSPGQGATGELFF.

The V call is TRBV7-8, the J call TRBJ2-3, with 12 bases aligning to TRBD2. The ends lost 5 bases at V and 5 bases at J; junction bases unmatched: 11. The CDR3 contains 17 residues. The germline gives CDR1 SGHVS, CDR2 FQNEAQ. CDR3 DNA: TGTGCCAGCAGCCCAGGGACTAGCGGGTCCCTCGTAGATACGCAGTATTTT. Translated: CASSPGTSGSLVDTQYF.

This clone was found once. Here the CDR3 DNA reads TGTGCCAGCACAGACAACTCTGGAAACACCATATATTTT. Protein product: CASTDNSGNTIYF. This chain connects TRBV6-5 to TRBJ1-3; the D is unclear. The CDR3 consists of 13 residues. With 7 bases removed from V and 0 bases from J, the gap between germline ends came to 7 bases. From germline, CDR1 is MNHEY and CDR2 SVGAGI.

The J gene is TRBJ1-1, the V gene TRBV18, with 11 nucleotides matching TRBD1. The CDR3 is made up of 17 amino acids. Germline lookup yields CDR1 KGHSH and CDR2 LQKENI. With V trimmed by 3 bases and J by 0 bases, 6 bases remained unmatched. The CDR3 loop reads CASSPGQGAIMNTEAFF. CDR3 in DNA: TGTGCCAGCTCACCCGGACAGGGGGCTATCATGAACACTGAAGCTTTCTTT.

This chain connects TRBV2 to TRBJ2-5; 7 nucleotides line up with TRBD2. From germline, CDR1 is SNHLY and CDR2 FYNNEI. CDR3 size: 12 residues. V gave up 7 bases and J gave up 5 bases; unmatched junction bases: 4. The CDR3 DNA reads TGTGCCAGCAAGGACGGGGGGGAGACCCAGTACTTC. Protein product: CASKDGGETQYF.

The CDR3 nucleotides are TGCGCCAGCAGCTTGGAACCGGGGGTGGGCACTGAAGCTTTCTTT. It translates to CASSLEPGVGTEAFF. The chain recombines TRBV5-1 with TRBJ1-1; possible D gene TRBD1, 5 bases. The length of the CDR3 is 15 residues. Per the germline V gene, CDR1 is SGHRS and CDR2 is YFSETQ. Trimming removed 0 bases from V and 4 bases from J, with 13 bases in between.

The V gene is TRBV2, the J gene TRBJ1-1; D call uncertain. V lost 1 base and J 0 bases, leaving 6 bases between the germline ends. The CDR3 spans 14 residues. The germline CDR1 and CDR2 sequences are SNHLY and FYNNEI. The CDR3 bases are TGTGCCAGCAGTGAAGTAATGTTGAACACTGAAGCTTTCTTT. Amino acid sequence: CASSEVMLNTEAFF.

The CDR3: CASSEDRFTYEQYF. The CDR3 nucleotides read TGTGCCAGCAGTGAGGACAGGTTCACCTACGAGCAGTACTTC. The chain recombines TRBV6-1 with TRBJ2-7, with 7 nucleotides matching TRBD1. J lost 2 bases, V lost 3 bases, and 4 bases had no gene match. The CDR3 runs to 14 residues. Germline assignment: CDR1 MNHNS and CDR2 SASEGT.

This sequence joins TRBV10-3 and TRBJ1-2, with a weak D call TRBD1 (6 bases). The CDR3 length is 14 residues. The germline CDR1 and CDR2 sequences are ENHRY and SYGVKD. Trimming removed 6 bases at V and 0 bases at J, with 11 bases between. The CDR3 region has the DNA TGTGCCATCAGGTTCGGGACAACTAACTATGGCTACACCTTC. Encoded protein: CAIRFGTTNYGYTF.

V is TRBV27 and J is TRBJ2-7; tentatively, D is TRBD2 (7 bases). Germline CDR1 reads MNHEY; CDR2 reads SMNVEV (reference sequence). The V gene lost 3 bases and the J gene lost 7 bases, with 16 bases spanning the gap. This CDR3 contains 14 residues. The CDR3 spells CASSFSGGGEEQYF. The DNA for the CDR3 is TGTGCCAGCAGTTTTAGTGGGGGGGGCGAAGAGCAGTACTTC.

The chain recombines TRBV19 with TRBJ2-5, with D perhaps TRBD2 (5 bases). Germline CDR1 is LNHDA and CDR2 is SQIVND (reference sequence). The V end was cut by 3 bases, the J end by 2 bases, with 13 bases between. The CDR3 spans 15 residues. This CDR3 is CASSITGGEQETQYF. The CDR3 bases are TGTGCCAGTAGTATTACCGGAGGAGAACAAGAGACCCAGTACTTC.

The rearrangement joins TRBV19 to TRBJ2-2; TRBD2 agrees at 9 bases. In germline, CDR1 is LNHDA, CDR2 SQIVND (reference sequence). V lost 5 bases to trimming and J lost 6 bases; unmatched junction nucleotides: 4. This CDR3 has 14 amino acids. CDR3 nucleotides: TGTGCCAGTAGTCTTAGCGGGAGTTCCGGGGAGCTGTTTTTT. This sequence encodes CASSLSGSSGELFF.